Below, 9 T cell receptor beta chains from the same sample are listed, as sequenced in a study of T cell responses to AZD1222 COVID-19 vaccine. TCRdb keeps only in-frame clones here, not all; method: immunoSEQ multiplex PCR. The table records around 110,000 clones, 70% to 90% of them present only once. The sample consisted of peripheral blood, taken on day 0 of MenACWY control vaccination. Receptors originate from an adult in good health.

This sequence joins TRBV3-1 (or the pseudogene TRBV3-2) and TRBJ1-2; a weak D match, TRBD1 (5 bases). Germline CDR1 reads LGHDT; CDR2 reads YNNKEL (reference sequence). The CDR3 is 14 residues long. Trimming left V 0 bases short and J 9 bases short, with 14 bases between. The CDR3 coding sequence is TGTGCCAGCAGCCAAGATCTCCAGGGAAATCGCTACACCTTC. This encodes CASSQDLQGNRYTF.

V and J are TRBV2 and TRBJ1-2; 7 nucleotides agree with TRBD1. This CDR3 spans 14 amino acids. The V gene's germline CDR1 is SNHLY and CDR2 FYNNEI. Losses at the gene ends were 0 bases for V and 5 bases for J; bases not matched to a gene: 3. CDR3 sequence (DNA): TGTGCCAGCAGTGAAGCGCGGACAGGTTATGGCTACACCTTC. It specifies CASSEARTGYGYTF.

V usage is TRBV9 and J usage is TRBJ1-2; the match to TRBD1 covers 11 bases. The CDR3 contains 16 residues. Germline assignment: CDR1 SGDLS and CDR2 YYNGEE. V shed 3 bases and J 1 base; nucleotides not matched to a gene: 5. The CDR3 loop reads CASSALGTGGNYGYTF. DNA for the CDR3: TGTGCCAGCAGCGCCCTCGGGACAGGGGGTAACTATGGCTACACCTTC.

This sequence joins TRBV4-2 and TRBJ1-1, with D unresolved. The CDR3 contains 15 residues. Trimming removed 0 bases from V and 5 bases from J, with 13 bases in between. Per the germline V gene, CDR1 is LGHNA and CDR2 is YNFKEQ. CDR3 residues: CASSQDLSGGTEAFF. The CDR3 DNA is TGTGCCAGCAGCCAAGATCTTTCCGGTGGAACTGAAGCTTTCTTT.

The chain has TRBV4-2 and TRBJ1-1, with D perhaps matching TRBD1 (6 bases). In germline, CDR1 is LGHNA, CDR2 YNFKEQ. V was clipped by 4 bases and J by 3 bases, with 12 bases between them. The CDR3 is 14 amino acids. The CDR3 protein is CASSRPRGDTEAFF. CDR3 nucleotides: TGTGCCAGCAGCCGACCCAGGGGAGACACTGAAGCTTTCTTT.

The chain couples TRBV5-6 to TRBJ1-2; TRBD1 matches 7 bases. The CDR3 is 14 residues long. V dropped 0 bases and J dropped 4; count of bases not matched to a gene: 3. CDR1 and CDR2 (germline): SGHDT, YYEEEE. The CDR3, as DNA: TGTGCCAGCAGCTTGGCAGGGGGGAGCTATGGCTACACCTTC. Its translation is CASSLAGGSYGYTF.

The chain employs TRBV5-1 and TRBJ2-7; a weak D match, TRBD2 (6 bases). The CDR3 contains 13 residues. Deletions cut 4 bases from V and 5 bases from J, with 13 bases between. CDR1 and CDR2 from the germline V gene are SGHRS and YFSETQ. The CDR3, as DNA: TGCGCCAGCAGCCCGGGGGAAAGTAACGAGCAGTACTTC. Translated, it gives CASSPGESNEQYF.

CDR3 nucleotides: TGTGCCAGCAGTTTATCATCTCGGGGACCTCTGAACACTGAAGCTTTCTTT. The encoded protein is CASSLSSRGPLNTEAFF. The rearrangement uses TRBV27 and TRBJ1-1; D may be TRBD1 (5 bases). Per the germline V gene, CDR1 is MNHEY and CDR2 is SMNVEV (reference sequence). Trimming removed 0 bases from V and 0 bases from J, with 14 bases in between. CDR3 length: 17 residues.

This clone is a singleton in its sample. J is TRBJ1-2 and V is TRBV7-2; 9 bases agree with TRBD1. The length of the CDR3 is 13 residues. Trimming took 5 bases from V and 7 from J; bases not matched to a gene: 5. CDR1 is SGHTA and CDR2 is FQGNSA in the germline V gene. The CDR3, as DNA: TGTGCCAGCAGCCCCGGGACAGGGATTGGCTACACCTTC. This translates into CASSPGTGIGYTF.